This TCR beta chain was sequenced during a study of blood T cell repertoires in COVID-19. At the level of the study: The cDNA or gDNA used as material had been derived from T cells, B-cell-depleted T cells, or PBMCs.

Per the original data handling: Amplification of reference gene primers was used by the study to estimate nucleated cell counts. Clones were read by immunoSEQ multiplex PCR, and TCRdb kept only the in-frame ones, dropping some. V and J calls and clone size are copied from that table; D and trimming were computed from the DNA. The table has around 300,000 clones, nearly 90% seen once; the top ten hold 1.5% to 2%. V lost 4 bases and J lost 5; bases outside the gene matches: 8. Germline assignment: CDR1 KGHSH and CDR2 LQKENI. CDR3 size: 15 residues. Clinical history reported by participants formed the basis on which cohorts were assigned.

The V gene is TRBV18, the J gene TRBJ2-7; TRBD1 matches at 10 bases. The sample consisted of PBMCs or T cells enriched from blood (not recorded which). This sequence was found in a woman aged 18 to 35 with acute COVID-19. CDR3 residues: CASSQAGTGEDEQYF. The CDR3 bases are TGTGCCAGCTCACAGGCCGGGACAGGGGAAGACGAGCAGTACTTC.